The present T cell receptor (beta chain) was sequenced within a study of long-term antiretroviral therapy in people with HIV. On the study more broadly: Initial samples were collected about a decade before the 2015 immediate-ART recommendation. General study points: Clonal populations expanded prior to ART predominated within the repertoire at all time points.

Remarks on this clone: Its antigen is currently unknown.

The assay, immunoSEQ v3.0, was run at survey level. Repertoires were generated with immunoSEQ multiplex PCR, while TCRdb's copy carries only in-frame clones and drops some. The sample lists about 19,000 clones; 80% to 90% were seen once. The clonotype was recovered from a young man with HIV. The sample was unsorted PBMCs, taken 2.1 years after starting antiretroviral therapy.

As DNA, the CDR3 is TGCGCCAGCAGCTTGGAACAGGGGGCCAAAAACATTCAGTACTTC. It is translated as CASSLEQGAKNIQYF. The chain uses TRBV5-1 and TRBJ2-4; 7 bases are shared with TRBD1. The CDR3 consists of 15 residues. The junction had 1 base not matched to a gene; V was cut back by 0 bases and J by 1 base. Per the germline V gene, CDR1 is SGHRS and CDR2 is YFSETQ.